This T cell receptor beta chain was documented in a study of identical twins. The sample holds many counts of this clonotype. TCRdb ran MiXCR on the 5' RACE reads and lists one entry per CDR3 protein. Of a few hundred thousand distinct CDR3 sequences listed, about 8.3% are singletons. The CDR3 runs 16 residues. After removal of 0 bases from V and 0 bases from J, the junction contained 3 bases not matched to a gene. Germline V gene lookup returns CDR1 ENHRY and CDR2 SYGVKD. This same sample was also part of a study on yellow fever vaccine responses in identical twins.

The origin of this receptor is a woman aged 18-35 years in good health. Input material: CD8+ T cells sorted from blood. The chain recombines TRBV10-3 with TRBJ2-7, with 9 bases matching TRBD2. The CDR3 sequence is CAISESLAGSSYEQYF. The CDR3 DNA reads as TGTGCCATCAGTGAGTCTCTAGCGGGAAGCTCCTACGAGCAGTACTTC.